Listed below are T cell receptor beta chains from one sample, sequenced in a study of lymphopenia after photon versus proton radiotherapy. Profiled with immunoSEQ multiplex PCR; TCRdb holds only in-frame clones, not every one. The sample comprises approximately 30,000 clones, approximately 95% of which are singletons, and 0.55% to 0.9% rests with the top ten. This material consisted of peripheral blood, taken from a patient treated with photon-based radiotherapy. These TCRs come from a woman aged 45-65 years with cholangiocarcinoma. The CDR3 runs from the conserved cysteine through the conserved F or W. D genes are given only for firm matches. Clone size is shown for a subset of rows, as once, few, many or a class of expanded clone.

. | few | TRBJ2-2 | TRBV27 | TGTGCCAGCAGTTTATCTAGGCCAGGGCTGTGGGAGCTGTTTTTT | CASSLSRPGLWELFF
TRBD1 | . | TRBJ1-4 | TRBV2 | TGTGCCAGCAGTGAATCGACAGGGGCTAATGAAAAACTGTTTTTT | CASSESTGANEKLFF
TRBD1 | . | TRBJ1-5 | TRBV5-1 | TGCGCCAGCAGCCCATCAGGGGGACAGGTGGATCAGCCCCAGCATTTT | CASSPSGGQVDQPQHF
. | . | TRBJ1-1 | TRBV4-3 | TGCGCCAGCAGCCAAGATGCCCAGCTCGCTGAAGCTTTCTTT | CASSQDAQLAEAFF
TRBD1 | . | TRBJ2-7 | TRBV10-1 | TGCGCCAGCAGTGAGTCGAAACAGGGGTTGCAGTACTTC | CASSESKQGLQYF
TRBD1 | . | TRBJ2-7 | TRBV30 | TGTGCCTGGGGGCTAGGGACAGGGACCTACGAGCAGTACTTC | CAWGLGTGTYEQYF
. | . | TRBJ1-3 | TRBV7-8 | TGTGCCAGCAGCTTAGGGGACTCTGGAAACACCATATATTTT | CASSLGDSGNTIYF
. | . | TRBJ1-2 | TRBV14 | TGTGCCAGCAGCCACTCAAACTATGGCTACACCTTC | CASSHSNYGYTF
. | . | TRBJ2-7 | TRBV5-6 | TGTGCCAGCAGCTTGTCGGGGAGTAAAGAGCAGTACTTC | CASSLSGSKEQYF
. | . | TRBJ2-5 | TRBV2 | TGTGCCAGCAGTGAAGGGGTGGCCCTCCAAGAGACCCAGTACTTC | CASSEGVALQETQYF
. | . | TRBJ1-4 | TRBV4-1 | TGCGCCAGCTCGGGCAGGGTCCCTAATGAAAAACTGTTTTTT | CASSGRVPNEKLFF
TRBD1 | . | TRBJ2-2 | TRBV11-3 | TGTGCCAGCAGCTCAAGACAGGGATATACCGGGGAGCTGTTTTTT | CASSSRQGYTGELFF
TRBD2 | . | TRBJ2-5 | TRBV7-9 | TGTGCCAGCAGCTTAGGGGCGGCGGGGGGGCAAGAGACCCAGTACTTC | CASSLGAAGGQETQYF
. | . | TRBJ2-3 | TRBV19 | TGTGCCACGGCTCTAGGGGGATCGGCAGATACGCAGTATTTT | CATALGGSADTQYF
. | . | TRBJ2-7 | TRBV5-5 | TGTGCCAGCAGTATGACCCCCGAAGGCGAGCAGTACTTC | CASSMTPEGEQYF
. | . | TRBJ1-1 | TRBV19 | TGTGCCAGTAGTATCGTTAACGTAATGAACACTGAAGCTTTCTTT | CASSIVNVMNTEAFF
. | . | TRBJ1-1 | TRBV19 | TGTGCCAGTTCGACAGTTGAGTTGATCACTGAAGCTTTCTTT | CASSTVELITEAFF
. | . | TRBJ1-6 | TRBV28 | TGTGCCAGCAGTTCTCCGACGAACGGAGAGGATTCACCCCTCCACTTT | CASSSPTNGEDSPLHF
TRBD1 | . | TRBJ1-5 | TRBV15 | TGTGCCACCAGCAGAGACAGGGGGATTTATCAGCCCCAGCATTTT | CATSRDRGIYQPQHF
TRBD2 | . | TRBJ2-2 | TRBV19 | TGTGCCAGTAGTCAAGCGGGGGCCACCGGGGAGCTGTTTTTT | CASSQAGATGELFF
. | once | TRBJ1-1 | TRBV6-5 | TGTGCCAGCAGTTACGGCGGACAGAGAATGAACACTGAAGCTTTCTTT | CASSYGGQRMNTEAFF
. | . | TRBJ1-4 | TRBV7-9 | TGTGCCAGCAGCTCTAACGGAGTACAGGGTCGGGAAAAACTGTTTTTT | CASSSNGVQGREKLFF
TRBD2 | once | TRBJ2-1 | TRBV9 | TGTGCCAGCAGCCGCGGGGGAGGTGGTGAGCAGTTCTTC | CASSRGGGGEQFF